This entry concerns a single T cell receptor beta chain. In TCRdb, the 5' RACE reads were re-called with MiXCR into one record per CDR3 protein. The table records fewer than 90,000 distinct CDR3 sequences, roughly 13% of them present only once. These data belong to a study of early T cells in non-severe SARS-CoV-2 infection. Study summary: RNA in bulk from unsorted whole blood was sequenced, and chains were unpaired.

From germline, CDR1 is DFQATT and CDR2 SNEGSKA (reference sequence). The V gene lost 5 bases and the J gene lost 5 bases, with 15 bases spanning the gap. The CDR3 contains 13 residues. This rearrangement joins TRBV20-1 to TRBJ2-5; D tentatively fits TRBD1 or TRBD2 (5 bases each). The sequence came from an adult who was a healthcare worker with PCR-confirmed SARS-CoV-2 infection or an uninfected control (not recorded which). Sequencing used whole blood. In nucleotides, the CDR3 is TGCAGTGCTCCAACCCAGGGCGGGGAGACCCAGTACTTC. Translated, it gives CSAPTQGGETQYF.